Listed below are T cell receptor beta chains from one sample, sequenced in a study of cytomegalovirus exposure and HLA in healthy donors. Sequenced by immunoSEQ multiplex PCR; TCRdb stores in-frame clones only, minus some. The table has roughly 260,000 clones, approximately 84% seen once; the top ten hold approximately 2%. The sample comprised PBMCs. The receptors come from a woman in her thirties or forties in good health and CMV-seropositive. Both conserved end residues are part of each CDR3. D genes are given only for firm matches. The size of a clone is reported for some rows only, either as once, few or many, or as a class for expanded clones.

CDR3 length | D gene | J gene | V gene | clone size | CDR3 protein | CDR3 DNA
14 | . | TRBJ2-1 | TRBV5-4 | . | CASSWGGPGNEQFF | TGTGCCAGCAGCTGGGGAGGACCGGGGAATGAGCAGTTCTTC
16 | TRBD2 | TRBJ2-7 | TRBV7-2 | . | CASSLGPSGMDYEQYF | TGTGCCAGCAGCCTAGGGCCTAGCGGGATGGACTACGAGCAGTACTTC
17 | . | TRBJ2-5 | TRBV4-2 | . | CASSQNVGRDLEETQYF | TGTGCCAGCAGCCAGAACGTGGGGCGGGACTTGGAAGAGACCCAGTACTTC
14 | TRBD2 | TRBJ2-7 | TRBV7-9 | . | CASSFGTSGSEQYF | TGTGCCAGCAGCTTTGGGACTAGCGGGAGCGAGCAGTACTTC
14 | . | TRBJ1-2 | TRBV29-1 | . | CSVEDRRGSYGYTF | TGCAGCGTTGAAGATCGAAGGGGGTCCTATGGCTACACCTTC
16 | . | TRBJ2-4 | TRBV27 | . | CASSSRRTLAKNIQYF | TGTGCCAGCAGTTCCCGAAGAACTTTAGCCAAAAACATTCAGTACTTC
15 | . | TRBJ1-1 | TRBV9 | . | CASSADSTGWTEAFF | TGTGCCAGCAGCGCGGACAGTACCGGATGGACTGAAGCTTTCTTT
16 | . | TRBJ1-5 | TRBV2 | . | CASSLTTGQENQPQHF | TGTGCCAGCAGTCTAACTACAGGGCAAGAAAATCAGCCCCAGCATTTT
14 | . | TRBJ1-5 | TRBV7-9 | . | CASSFGGNEQPQHF | TGTGCCAGCAGCTTCGGAGGGAATGAACAGCCCCAGCATTTT
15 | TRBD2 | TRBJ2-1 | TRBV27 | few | CASSFSGRAFTEQFF | TGTGCCAGCAGTTTCAGCGGGAGGGCCTTCACTGAGCAGTTCTTC
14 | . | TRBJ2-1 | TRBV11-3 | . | CASSFGGTYNEQFF | TGTGCCAGCAGCTTTGGCGGTACCTACAATGAGCAGTTCTTC
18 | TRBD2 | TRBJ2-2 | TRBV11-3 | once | CASSHGLAGVAGTGELFF | TGTGCCAGCAGCCACGGACTAGCGGGAGTAGCGGGCACCGGGGAGCTGTTTTTT
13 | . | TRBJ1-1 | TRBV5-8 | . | CASSSGLRTEAFF | TGTGCCAGCAGCTCAGGGTTACGGACTGAAGCTTTCTTT
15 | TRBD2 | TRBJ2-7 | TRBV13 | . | CASSPGLAATYEQYF | TGTGCCAGCAGCCCCGGACTAGCGGCAACCTACGAGCAGTACTTC
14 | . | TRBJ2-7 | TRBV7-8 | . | CASSLRGGPYEQYF | TGTGCCAGCAGCTTAAGGGGAGGCCCCTACGAGCAGTACTTC
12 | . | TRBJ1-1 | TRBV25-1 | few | CASSGMNTEAFF | TGTGCCAGCAGTGGTATGAACACTGAAGCTTTCTTT
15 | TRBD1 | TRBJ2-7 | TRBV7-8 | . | CASSLAPGGSYEQYF | TGTGCCAGCAGCCTAGCCCCAGGGGGCAGCTACGAGCAGTACTTC
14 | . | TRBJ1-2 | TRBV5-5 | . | CASSLQGADYGYTF | TGTGCCAGCAGCTTGCAGGGTGCGGACTATGGCTACACCTTC
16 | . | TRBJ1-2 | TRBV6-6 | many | CASSPQVAGPFYGYTF | TGTGCCAGCAGTCCCCAAGTCGCAGGCCCTTTCTATGGCTACACCTTC
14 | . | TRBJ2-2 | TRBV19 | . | CASHSRANTGELFF | TGTGCCAGTCACAGCCGAGCGAACACCGGGGAGCTGTTTTTT
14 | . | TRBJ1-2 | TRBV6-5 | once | CASSYGAGNYGYTF | TGTGCCAGCAGTTACGGCGCAGGAAACTATGGCTACACCTTC
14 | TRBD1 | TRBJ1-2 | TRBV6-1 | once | CASRTDRRNYGYTF | TGTGCCAGCAGGACGGACAGGCGGAACTATGGCTACACCTTC
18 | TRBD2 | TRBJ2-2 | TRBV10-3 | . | CAISGELAGSRRAGELFF | TGTGCCATCAGTGGAGAACTAGCGGGTTCCCGACGGGCCGGGGAGCTGTTTTTT
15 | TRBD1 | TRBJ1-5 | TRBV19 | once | CASKGTGFRNQPQHF | TGTGCCAGTAAGGGGACAGGGTTTAGGAATCAGCCCCAGCATTTT
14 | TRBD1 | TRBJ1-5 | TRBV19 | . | CASRYRGSGQPQHF | TGTGCCAGTAGGTACAGGGGGAGCGGACAGCCCCAGCATTTT
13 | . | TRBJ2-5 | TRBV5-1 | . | CASSENSQETQYF | TGCGCCAGCAGTGAGAACTCCCAAGAGACCCAGTACTTC
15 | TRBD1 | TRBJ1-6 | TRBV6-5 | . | CASSTGQLYNSPLHF | TGTGCCAGCAGTACGGGACAGCTGTATAATTCACCCCTCCACTTT
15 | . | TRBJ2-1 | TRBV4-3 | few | CASSQEYMAYNEQFF | TGCGCCAGCAGCCAAGAGTACATGGCTTACAATGAGCAGTTCTTC
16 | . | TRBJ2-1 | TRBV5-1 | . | CASSVRQVNPYNEQFF | TGCGCCAGCAGCGTAAGACAGGTCAACCCTTACAATGAGCAGTTCTTC
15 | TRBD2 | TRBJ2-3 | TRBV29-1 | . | CSVAVAGGGTDTQYF | TGCAGCGTTGCGGTAGCGGGAGGTGGCACAGATACGCAGTATTTT
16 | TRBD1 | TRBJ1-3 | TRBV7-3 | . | CASSLTGTASGNTIYF | TGTGCCAGCAGCTTAACGGGGACAGCCTCTGGAAACACCATATATTTT
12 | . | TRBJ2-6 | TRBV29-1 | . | CSAQVLGNVLTF | TGCAGCGCTCAGGTTCTGGGCAACGTCCTGACTTTC
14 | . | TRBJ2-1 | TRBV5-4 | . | CASSQGGSYNEQFF | TGTGCCAGCAGCCAGGGAGGCTCCTACAATGAGCAGTTCTTC
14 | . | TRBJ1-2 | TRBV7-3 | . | CASSPTPGNYGYTF | TGTGCCAGCAGCCCAACCCCAGGAAACTATGGCTACACCTTC
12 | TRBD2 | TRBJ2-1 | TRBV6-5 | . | CASGRGVGEQFF | TGTGCCAGCGGGAGGGGTGTTGGGGAGCAGTTCTTC
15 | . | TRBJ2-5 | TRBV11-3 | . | CASSLRGEAQETQYF | TGTGCCAGCAGCTTGCGCGGTGAGGCGCAGGAGACCCAGTACTTC
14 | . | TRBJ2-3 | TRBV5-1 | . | CASSSQGFTDTQYF | TGCGCCAGCAGCTCTCAGGGTTTCACAGATACGCAGTATTTT
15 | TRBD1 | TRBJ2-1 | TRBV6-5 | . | CASSGTGGSYNEQFF | TGTGCCAGCAGTGGGACAGGGGGCTCCTACAATGAGCAGTTCTTC
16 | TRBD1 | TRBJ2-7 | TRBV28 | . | CASSKPGQGEAYEQYF | TGTGCCAGCAGTAAACCGGGACAGGGAGAGGCCTACGAGCAGTACTTC
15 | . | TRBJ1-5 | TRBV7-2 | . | CASSENRNSNQPQHF | TGTGCCAGCAGCGAAAACAGGAATAGCAATCAGCCCCAGCATTTT
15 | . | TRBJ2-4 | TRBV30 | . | CAWSYPRGGKNIQYF | TGTGCCTGGAGCTACCCGAGAGGGGGCAAAAACATTCAGTACTTC
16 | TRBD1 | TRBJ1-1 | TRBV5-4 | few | CASSLGGQSMNTEAFF | TGTGCCAGCAGCTTGGGGGGACAGAGCATGAACACTGAAGCTTTCTTT
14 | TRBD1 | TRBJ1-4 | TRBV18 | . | CASSPRTGEEKLFF | TGTGCCAGCTCACCACGTACAGGGGAGGAAAAACTGTTTTTT
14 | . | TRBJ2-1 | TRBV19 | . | CASSVGREYNEQFF | TGTGCCAGCTCGGTCGGACGGGAATACAATGAGCAGTTCTTC
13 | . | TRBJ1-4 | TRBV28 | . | CATKAGGREKLFF | TGTGCCACCAAAGCGGGGGGAAGGGAAAAACTGTTTTTT
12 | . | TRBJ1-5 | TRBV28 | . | CASQGTYQPQHF | TGTGCCAGTCAGGGGACGTATCAGCCCCAGCATTTT
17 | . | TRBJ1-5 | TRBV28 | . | CASSSPQRGKVNQPQHF | TGTGCCAGCAGCTCCCCCCAACGGGGGAAAGTCAATCAGCCCCAGCATTTT
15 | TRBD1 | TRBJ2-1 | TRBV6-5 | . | CASSYSGQGKGEQFF | TGTGCCAGCAGTTACTCGGGACAGGGGAAGGGTGAGCAGTTCTTC
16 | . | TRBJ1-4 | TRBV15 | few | CATSRAGYATNEKLFF | TGTGCCACCAGCAGAGCAGGTTATGCAACTAATGAAAAACTGTTTTTT
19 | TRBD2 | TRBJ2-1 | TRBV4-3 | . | CASSQEFRLAGGPGNEQFF | TGCGCCAGCAGCCAAGAATTTCGGCTAGCGGGAGGGCCGGGCAATGAGCAGTTCTTC
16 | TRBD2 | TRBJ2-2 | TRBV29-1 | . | CSVGPGAGANTGELFF | TGCAGCGTTGGCCCCGGGGCGGGGGCGAACACCGGGGAGCTGTTTTTT
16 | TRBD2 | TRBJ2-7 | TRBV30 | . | CAWSTGLAVESYEQYF | TGTGCCTGGAGTACCGGACTAGCGGTCGAATCCTACGAGCAGTACTTC
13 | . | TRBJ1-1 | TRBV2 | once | CASRLGVETEAFF | TGTGCCAGCAGGTTAGGGGTTGAGACTGAAGCTTTCTTT
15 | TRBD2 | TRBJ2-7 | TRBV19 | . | CASSIVSGETYEQYF | TGTGCCAGTAGTATAGTTAGCGGGGAGACCTACGAGCAGTACTTC
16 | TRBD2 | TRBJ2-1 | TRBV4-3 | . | CASSQSLAGGFDEQFF | TGCGCCAGCAGCCAATCGCTAGCGGGAGGGTTCGATGAGCAGTTCTTC
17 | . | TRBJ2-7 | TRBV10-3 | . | CATPGPYLDRQSYEQYF | TGTGCCACCCCGGGCCCCTATTTGGACAGACAATCATACGAGCAGTACTTC
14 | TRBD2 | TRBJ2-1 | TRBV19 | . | CASSIVGGGYEQFF | TGTGCCAGTAGTATAGTAGGCGGGGGTTATGAGCAGTTCTTC
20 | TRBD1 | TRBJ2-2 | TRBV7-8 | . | CASSSQSIKQGSRNTGELFF | TGTGCCAGCAGCTCCCAATCTATAAAACAGGGGAGTAGGAACACCGGGGAGCTGTTTTTT
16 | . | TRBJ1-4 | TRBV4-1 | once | CASSLGQRATNEKLFF | TGCGCCAGCAGTCTCGGACAGCGAGCAACTAATGAAAAACTGTTTTTT
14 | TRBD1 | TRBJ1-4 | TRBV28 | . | CASSLTGGNEKLFF | TGTGCCAGCAGCCTAACAGGGGGTAATGAAAAACTGTTTTTT